A selection of T cell receptor beta chains follows, all from one sample in a study of T cell responses to AZD1222 COVID-19 vaccine. Repertoires were generated with immunoSEQ multiplex PCR, while TCRdb's copy carries only in-frame clones and drops some. There are about 120,000 clones in the sample; 87% occur only once, and 6.5% to 9% lies in the top ten. Sequencing used peripheral blood, obtained on day 0 of AZD1222 vaccination. The receptor source for this set is an adult in good health. Each CDR3 is given with its conserved first and last residue. D genes are given only for firm matches. Only part of the rows carry a size: once, few, many, or a class if the clone is expanded.

length | D | J | size | V | DNA | CDR3
12 | - | TRBJ2-7 | - | TRBV5-6 | TGTGCCAGCAGCTTATACAGGGACGAGCAGTACTTC | CASSLYRDEQYF
16 | TRBD1 | TRBJ2-7 | - | TRBV4-1 | TGCGCCAGCAGCCAAAAACCGGGACAGGCCTCCTACGAGCAGTACTTC | CASSQKPGQASYEQYF
12 | - | TRBJ2-2 | - | TRBV24-1 | TGTGCCACCACGACAAGGTCGGGGGAGCTGTTTTTT | CATTTRSGELFF
11 | - | TRBJ1-1 | - | TRBV20-1 | TGCAGTGCTAGGGGGCGGTATGAAGCTTTCTTT | CSARGRYEAFF
14 | - | TRBJ2-5 | - | TRBV18 | TGTGCCAGCTCACCCGGACTGTCTCAAGAGACCCAGTACTTC | CASSPGLSQETQYF
16 | - | TRBJ2-2 | - | TRBV27 | TGTGCCAGCAGTTTACGGGGATACACGAACACCGGGGAGCTGTTTTTT | CASSLRGYTNTGELFF
15 | - | TRBJ2-1 | few | TRBV28 | TGTGCCAGCCCTAGGGACTTCCTTTCCTACAATGAGCAGTTCTTC | CASPRDFLSYNEQFF
15 | - | TRBJ2-1 | - | TRBV5-4 | TGTGCCAGCAGCTTGGCGGCTTCCCTAAACAATGAGCAGTTCTTC | CASSLAASLNNEQFF
11 | - | TRBJ1-2 | - | TRBV6-5 | TGTGCCAGCAGTCCAAACTATGGCTACACCTTC | CASSPNYGYTF
13 | - | TRBJ1-4 | - | TRBV4-1 | TGCGCCAGCAGCTTTCGGTGGAATGAAAAACTGTTTTTT | CASSFRWNEKLFF
15 | - | TRBJ1-6 | - | TRBV28 | TGTGCCAGCAGTCCCGGGGGCAGGTCGGATTCACCCCTCCACTTT | CASSPGGRSDSPLHF
14 | - | TRBJ1-5 | - | TRBV30 | TGTGCCTGGAGTCTCGAGCGGATCAATCAGCCCCAGCATTTT | CAWSLERINQPQHF
13 | - | TRBJ2-1 | - | TRBV5-8 | TGTGCCATTCCGGATAGCTCCTACAATGAGCAGTTCTTC | CAIPDSSYNEQFF
12 | - | TRBJ2-5 | once | TRBV29-1 | TGCAGCACTAGGATCTTTCAAGAGACCCAGTACTTC | CSTRIFQETQYF
13 | - | TRBJ2-3 | few | TRBV7-2 | TGTGCCAGCAGTCAAAGAGGCGTAGGAACGCAGTATTTT | CASSQRGVGTQYF
14 | TRBD1 | TRBJ1-2 | - | TRBV19 | TGTGCCAGTAGGCCGACAGGGGGCCTACAAGGCTACACCTTC | CASRPTGGLQGYTF
13 | - | TRBJ2-7 | - | TRBV19 | TGTGCCAGTAGTACGTACGAGTTCCACGAGCAGTACTTC | CASSTYEFHEQYF
15 | - | TRBJ1-1 | - | TRBV19 | TGTGCCAGTAGTATAGTTCCGGGGATGAACACTGAAGCTTTCTTT | CASSIVPGMNTEAFF
17 | - | TRBJ1-2 | few | TRBV21-1 | TGTGCCAGCAGCAAAGTTGCCAACAGTAGAGTTAACTATGGCTACACCTTC | CASSKVANSRVNYGYTF
14 | - | TRBJ2-7 | - | TRBV30 | TGTGCCTGGAGTCACGCAGGAAAACCCTACGAGCAGTACTTC | CAWSHAGKPYEQYF
16 | - | TRBJ1-3 | few | TRBV3-1/TRBV3-2 | TGTGCCAGCAGCCAAGACCCATCCCCTAGTGGAAACACCATATATTTT | CASSQDPSPSGNTIYF
14 | - | TRBJ1-1 | - | TRBV3-1/TRBV3-2 | TGTGCCAGCAGCCAAGAGCTCGGGCGGACAGAAGCTTTCTTT | CASSQELGRTEAFF
13 | - | TRBJ1-1 | once | TRBV13 | TGTGCCAGTATCGAGTGGGGGAACACTGAAGCTTTCTTT | CASIEWGNTEAFF
13 | TRBD1 | TRBJ1-2 | - | TRBV11-1 | TGTGCCAGCAGCCGGGACAGAAACTATGGCTACACCTTC | CASSRDRNYGYTF
14 | TRBD2 | TRBJ2-1 | - | TRBV3-1/TRBV3-2 | TGTGCCAGCAGCCCGCGGACTAGCAACAATGAGCAGTTCTTC | CASSPRTSNNEQFF
17 | - | TRBJ1-3 | once | TRBV5-1 | TGCGCCAGCAGCTTGCGATCCGGCCCCCGGGAGGGAAACACCATATATTTT | CASSLRSGPREGNTIYF
13 | - | TRBJ2-2 | - | TRBV5-8 | TGTGCCAGCCTGACGGAGAACACCGGGGAGCTGTTTTTT | CASLTENTGELFF
16 | - | TRBJ2-1 | - | TRBV5-6 | TGTGCCAGCAGCTTATCCCCCTTGCTCTCCTACAATGAGCAGTTCTTC | CASSLSPLLSYNEQFF
13 | - | TRBJ2-7 | - | TRBV28 | TGTGCCAGCAGGAGGACCGTCGCCTACGAGCAGTACTTC | CASRRTVAYEQYF
16 | TRBD1 | TRBJ1-3 | - | TRBV28 | TGTGCCAGCAGTTTCCCAGGGACAGCTTCTGGAAACACCATATATTTT | CASSFPGTASGNTIYF
13 | - | TRBJ2-5 | once | TRBV11-3 | TGTGCCAGCAGCCCCGCCGAACGAGAGACCCAGTACTTC | CASSPAERETQYF
13 | - | TRBJ1-2 | - | TRBV12-3/TRBV12-4 | TGTGCCAGCAGTTATGGGCTAATGGGGGGCTACACCTTC | CASSYGLMGGYTF
13 | TRBD1 | TRBJ1-2 | - | TRBV12-3/TRBV12-4 | TGTGCCAGCAGTTCACAGGGGAACTATGGCTACACCTTC | CASSSQGNYGYTF
15 | TRBD2 | TRBJ2-5 | - | TRBV5-1 | TGCGCCAGCACCCCTACTAGCGGGAAGGGAGAGACCCAGTACTTC | CASTPTSGKGETQYF
14 | TRBD2 | TRBJ2-2 | - | TRBV6-1 | TGTGCCAGCAGTGACGGGAGCGGGAGCGGGGAGCTGTTTTTT | CASSDGSGSGELFF
15 | - | TRBJ2-7 | few | TRBV11-3 | TGTGCCAGCAGCTCCGATCCGGGACCAGGATACGAGCAGTACTTC | CASSSDPGPGYEQYF
11 | - | TRBJ1-2 | - | TRBV29-1 | TGCAGCGTTGACGTGGATTACGGCTACACCTTC | CSVDVDYGYTF